These 3 T cell receptor beta chains came from one sample sequenced in a study of blood T cells in healthy people across ages. Next came a second PCR, run for about 7 to 12 cycles, which used a sample-barcoded 5' primer along with a J-beta primer mix. In TCRdb, the 5' RACE reads were re-called with MiXCR into one record per CDR3 protein. The sample lists 780,000 or so distinct CDR3 sequences, about 55% seen once, with around 41% in the top ten. The sample was blood. These receptors all stem from a man older than 75 in good health.

Comment on this clonotype: The junction and the germline gene differ at one end; a read error may be behind it. This chain joins TRBV24-1 and TRBJ2-1; D is ambiguous. Germline CDR1 is KGHDR and CDR2 is SFDVKD. The CDR3 runs to 12 residues. The CDR3 DNA is TGTGCCACCAGGGATTTTAGGGATGAGCAGTTCTTC. This codes for CATRDFRDEQFF.

The chain couples TRBV20-1 to TRBJ2-5, with TRBD2 matching 12 bases. Looked up from germline, CDR1 is DFQATT and CDR2 is SNEGSKA (reference sequence). The J segment lost 4 bases and the V segment lost 2 bases, leaving 5 bases of the junction unmatched. CDR3 length: 15 residues. CDR3 coding DNA: TGCAGTGCTAGACCTAGCGGGAGGGCCCCAGAGACCCAGTACTTC. Encoded protein: CSARPSGRAPETQYF.

This clonotype was detected only a few times. The V gene is TRBV24-1, the J gene TRBJ2-1, with TRBD2 matching 13 bases. The CDR3 extends over 16 amino acids. CDR1 KGHDR and CDR2 SFDVKD come from the germline V gene. V trimming: 4 bases; J trimming: 6 bases; junction bases outside the gene matches: 5. DNA of the CDR3: TGTGCCACCAGTGACTTCGGGACTAGCGGGACCAATGAGCAGTTCTTC. The encoded protein is CATSDFGTSGTNEQFF.